Here is one TCR beta chain with its context. Its antigen remains unidentified. The CDR3 spans 15 residues. Trimming removed 2 bases from V and 5 bases from J; junction bases left unmatched: 5. The germline gives CDR1 SNHLY, CDR2 FYNNEI. The data originate from a study of cytomegalovirus exposure and HLA in healthy donors. Use of 60 Vbeta and 13 Jbeta primers characterized the PCR. This table comes from immunoSEQ multiplex PCR, and its TCRdb copy is limited to in-frame clones, with some not included. Of approximately 91,000 clones in the sample, less than 70% were seen once. Overall study results and limits: Rarity characterized most TCR sequences, yet some public TCRs appeared in many donors.

The sequencing input was PBMCs. The clonotype comes from a female donor in good health and CMV-seronegative. This chain connects TRBV2 to TRBJ1-4; 7 bases are shared with TRBD1. This CDR3 is CASSELGQANEKLFF. The CDR3, as DNA: TGTGCCAGCAGTGAACTAGGACAGGCAAATGAAAAACTGTTTTTT. The full variable domain, completed using reference TRBV2 and TRBJ1-4, is EPEVTQTPSHQVTQMGQEVILRCVPISNHLYFYWYRQILGQKVEFLVSFYNNEISEKSEIFDDQFSVERPDGSNFTLKIRSTKLEDSAMYFCASSELGQANEKLFFGSGTQLSVL.